A selection of T cell receptor beta chains follows, all from one sample in a study of blood T cells in healthy people across ages. TCRdb recomputed calls from the 5' RACE reads with MiXCR, one row per CDR3 protein. The sample includes roughly 500,000 distinct CDR3 sequences, 24% of them seen just once. The sample was also linked to a second study, of T cells of mothers and their children.

The sequencing input was blood. Receptors originate from a boy between 10 and 17 years old in good health. Both conserved end residues are part of each CDR3. D genes are given only for firm matches. Clone sizes are given selectively: once, few, many, or a class where the clone is expanded.

cdr3_length	d_call	clone_size	v_call	j_call	cdr3_aa	cdr3_nt
16	TRBD2	NA	TRBV29-1	TRBJ2-7	CSAIRRTSRSSYEQYF	TGCAGCGCCATAAGGAGGACTAGCAGGAGCTCCTACGAGCAGTACTTC
15	NA	NA	TRBV24-1	TRBJ2-3	CATSDSAFGMDTQYF	TGTGCCACCAGTGACAGCGCTTTTGGGATGGATACGCAGTATTTT
16	NA	NA	TRBV20-1	TRBJ1-3	CSARDPLTGRGNTIYF	TGCAGTGCTAGAGATCCTTTAACAGGGCGGGGAAACACCATATATTTT
14	NA	many	TRBV20-1	TRBJ2-3	CSARAGSSTDTQYF	TGCAGTGCTAGAGCGGGATCTAGCACAGATACGCAGTATTTT
15	NA	NA	TRBV27	TRBJ2-7	CASSLGNSNSYEQYF	TGTGCCAGCAGTTTAGGCAACAGTAACTCCTACGAGCAGTACTTC
13	NA	NA	TRBV20-1	TRBJ2-1	CSASGSSYNEQFF	TGCAGTGCTAGCGGGAGCTCCTACAATGAGCAGTTCTTC
13	NA	NA	TRBV9	TRBJ2-3	CASNLGFADTQYF	TGTGCCAGCAACTTAGGGTTCGCAGATACGCAGTATTTT
17	TRBD2	NA	TRBV12-3/TRBV12-4	TRBJ2-3	CASLGLAGGTLGDTQYF	TGTGCCAGTCTGGGACTAGCGGGGGGCACCCTCGGGGACACGCAGTATTTT
15	NA	once	TRBV5-1	TRBJ1-2	CASSLEGRQNYGYTF	TGCGCCAGCAGCCTGGAAGGGAGACAGAACTATGGCTACACCTTC
14	NA	many	TRBV12-3/TRBV12-4	TRBJ2-7	CASSLRTAPDEQYF	TGTGCCAGCAGTTTAAGGACAGCCCCTGACGAGCAGTACTTC
13	NA	NA	TRBV12-3/TRBV12-4	TRBJ2-7	CASSSSLATEQYF	TGTGCCAGCAGTTCCTCTCTAGCGACCGAGCAGTACTTC
15	NA	few	TRBV20-1	TRBJ1-1	CSARAHGGANTEAFF	TGCAGTGCTAGAGCCCACGGGGGGGCGAACACTGAAGCTTTCTTT
16	NA	few	TRBV7-9	TRBJ2-3	CASSLAFSGFSDTQYF	TGTGCCAGCAGCTTAGCTTTCTCGGGGTTTTCGGATACGCAGTATTTT
12	NA	NA	TRBV18	TRBJ2-5	CASSRYEETQYF	TGTGCCAGCTCACGGTACGAAGAGACCCAGTACTTC
20	TRBD2	NA	TRBV25-1	TRBJ2-2	CASRPHNWRELYMDTGELFF	TGTGCCAGCAGGCCCCACAATTGGCGGGAGTTGTATATGGACACCGGGGAGCTGTTTTTT
14	TRBD2	few	TRBV5-5	TRBJ2-7	CASSFEGGVSEQYF	TGTGCCAGCAGCTTTGAGGGAGGGGTTAGCGAGCAGTACTTC
13	NA	NA	TRBV20-1	TRBJ2-7	CSAHTSSHYEQYF	TGCAGTGCGCATACTAGCTCCCACTACGAGCAGTACTTC
16	NA	few	TRBV28	TRBJ1-1	CASRIGGGRLNTEAFF	TGTGCCAGCAGAATTGGCGGGGGGCGATTGAACACTGAAGCTTTCTTT
14	NA	NA	TRBV2	TRBJ2-1	CASSEGIENNEQFF	TGTGCCAGCAGTGAGGGGATCGAGAACAATGAGCAGTTCTTC
15	NA	few	TRBV9	TRBJ1-2	CASSVAGGTPYGYTF	TGTGCCAGCAGCGTAGCTGGGGGGACACCCTATGGCTACACCTTC
16	TRBD1	few	TRBV28	TRBJ2-4	CASSFNDRGAKNVQYF	TGTGCCAGCAGTTTTAATGACAGGGGGGCCAAAAACGTTCAGTACTTC
15	TRBD2	few	TRBV28	TRBJ2-7	CASSGLAGSSYEQYF	TGTGCCAGCAGTGGACTAGCGGGGAGCTCCTACGAGCAGTACTTC
15	TRBD2	few	TRBV7-2	TRBJ2-1	CASSLRAGGRNEQFF	TGTGCCAGCAGCTTGCGAGCGGGGGGGCGGAATGAGCAGTTCTTC
15	NA	few	TRBV4-3	TRBJ2-5	CASSHGNGYQETQYF	TGCGCCAGCAGCCATGGGAATGGGTACCAAGAGACCCAGTACTTC
14	TRBD2	NA	TRBV7-2	TRBJ2-1	CASSPGGSGNEQFF	TGTGCCAGCAGCCCAGGCGGGAGTGGTAATGAGCAGTTCTTC
21	TRBD2	few	TRBV7-2	TRBJ2-7	CASSLVPTGGPGLAGPYEQYF	TGTGCCAGCAGCTTAGTGCCTACGGGGGGGCCGGGACTAGCGGGACCCTACGAGCAGTACTTC
13	NA	few	TRBV21-1	TRBJ2-7	CACNRTDSYEQYF	TGTGCCTGCAACAGGACTGACTCCTACGAGCAGTACTTC
16	TRBD2	few	TRBV11-2	TRBJ2-4	CASSLLASGSKNIQYF	TGTGCCAGCAGCTTATTGGCTAGCGGGAGCAAAAACATTCAGTACTTC
17	TRBD2	NA	TRBV7-6	TRBJ2-3	CASSLGTSGWVPDTQYF	TGTGCCAGCAGCCTCGGGACTAGCGGATGGGTCCCAGATACGCAGTATTTT
13	NA	NA	TRBV29-1	TRBJ1-1	CSVQPGLNTEAFF	TGCAGCGTGCAACCTGGATTGAACACTGAAGCTTTCTTT
12	NA	few	TRBV3-1	TRBJ1-2	CASSQGFDGYTF	TGTGCCAGCAGCCAAGGTTTCGATGGCTACACCTTC